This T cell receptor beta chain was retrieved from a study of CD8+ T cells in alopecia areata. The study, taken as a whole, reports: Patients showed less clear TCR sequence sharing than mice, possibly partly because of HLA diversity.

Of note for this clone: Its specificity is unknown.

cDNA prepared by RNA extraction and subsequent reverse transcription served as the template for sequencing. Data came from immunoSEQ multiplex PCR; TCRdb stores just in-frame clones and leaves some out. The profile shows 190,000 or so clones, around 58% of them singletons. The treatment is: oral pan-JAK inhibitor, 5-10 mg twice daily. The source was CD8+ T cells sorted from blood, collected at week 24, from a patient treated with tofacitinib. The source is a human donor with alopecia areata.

CDR3 nucleotides: TGTGCCAGTAGTGAACCAGGGGAATCAGTCGCGCCCCAGCATTTT. It specifies CASSEPGESVAPQHF. The chain links TRBV19 to TRBJ1-5; D may be TRBD1 (6 bases). V was pared by 5 bases and J by 9 bases, with 20 bases between. The germline CDR1 and CDR2 sequences are LNHDA and SQIVND (reference sequence). This CDR3 is 15 amino acids long.